The clone carrying this T cell receptor beta chain occurred many times. Its antigen is not identified. This CDR3 has 15 amino acids. In germline, CDR1 is SGHTA, CDR2 FQGNSA. Trimming cost V 4 bases and J 0 bases, with 9 bases left between them. Each CDR3 protein is one row after TCRdb ran MiXCR on the 5' RACE reads. The data contain roughly 300,000 distinct CDR3 sequences, approximately 7% of them singletons. The entry originates in a study of T cells after yellow fever vaccination. Study-wide context: The authors prepared low-cell-number fractions using SMART-Seq v4 Ultra Low Input. Study-wide results and limits: Post-booster samples contained most primary-vaccination clones (just under 98% CD4, roughly 88% CD8).

This clonotype originated in a man younger than 35 who received the YFV17D yellow fever vaccine. The chain has TRBV7-2 and TRBJ2-2, with D tentatively TRBD1 or TRBD2 (5 bases each). The sequences come from PBMCs, collected around 45 days after the first yellow fever vaccination. CDR3 sequence (DNA): TGTGCCAGCAGCTGGGACGCCGCGAACACCGGGGAGCTGTTTTTT. It encodes CASSWDAANTGELFF.